These 27 T cell receptor beta chains originate from one sample sequenced in a study of cytomegalovirus exposure and HLA in healthy donors. PCR used 60 Vbeta primers and 13 Jbeta primers. Measured with immunoSEQ multiplex PCR; TCRdb has only the in-frame clones, and not every one. The profile shows about 160,000 clones, about three quarters of them singletons. Source material: PBMCs. These receptor sequences come from a woman aged 25 to 45 in good health and CMV-seronegative.

The genes are TRBV4-3 and TRBJ1-2; the D gene is possibly TRBD1 (5 bases). This CDR3 is 16 amino acids long. Germline V gene data show CDR1 as LGHNA and CDR2 as YSLEER. The V gene lost 1 base and the J gene lost 0 bases, with 12 bases spanning the gap. The CDR3 bases are TGCGCCAGCAGCCAAGTTTCAGGGAAGACTAACTATGGCTACACCTTC. Amino acid sequence: CASSQVSGKTNYGYTF.

The V call is TRBV5-6, the J call TRBJ2-7, with TRBD1 matching 7 bases. The CDR3 length is 16 residues. CDR1 and CDR2 (germline): SGHDT, YYEEEE. Unmatched junction bases numbered 11, after V lost 0 bases and J lost 5 bases. CDR3 sequence: CASSLDTGAGGHEQYF. The DNA of the CDR3 is TGTGCCAGCAGCTTGGATACCGGGGCAGGGGGTCACGAGCAGTACTTC.

This clone was recorded a few times. The V call is TRBV28, the J call TRBJ2-2; 9 positions agree with TRBD1. The CDR3 sequence is 15 residues long. Germline-derived CDR1 and CDR2 are MDHEN and SYDVKM. V gave up 5 bases and J gave up 5 bases; unmatched junction bases: 6. The CDR3 is CASSPRQGGTGELFF. As DNA, the CDR3 is TGTGCCAGCAGTCCTCGACAGGGGGGAACCGGGGAGCTGTTTTTT.

The rearrangement uses TRBV7-6 and TRBJ2-5; D is possibly TRBD1 (6 bases). The end of the DNA aligns better with TRBJ2-7, so the J call may be wrong. The CDR3 loop spans 16 amino acids. Germline CDR1 SGHVS, CDR2 FNYEAQ. CDR3 in DNA: TGTGCCAGCAGCTTAGGGGGCAGGGCAGGGGCCTACGAGCAGTACTTC. This encodes CASSLGGRAGAYEQYF.

CDR3 DNA: TGTGCCAGCAGCCTTAGACAGGGGGGATACGAGCAGTACTTC. Its protein is CASSLRQGGYEQYF. The V call is TRBV5-4, the J call TRBJ2-5, with 9 bases aligning to TRBD1. The end of the DNA is better explained by TRBJ2-7, so the J call may be wrong. Looked up from germline, CDR1 is SGHNT and CDR2 is YYREEE (reference sequence). The CDR3 loop spans 14 amino acids.

V gene TRBV29-1 combines with J gene TRBJ1-1, with 7 bases aligning to TRBD1. Germline V lookup: CDR1 SQVTM, CDR2 ANQGSEA. The CDR3 spans 14 residues. The ends lost 5 bases at V and 3 bases at J; junction bases unmatched: 9. The CDR3 sequence: CSVLQGQSDTEAFF. The CDR3 DNA reads as TGCAGCGTTCTACAGGGGCAGAGCGACACTGAAGCTTTCTTT. The whole variable domain, remainder taken from reference TRBV29-1 and TRBJ1-1, is SAVISQKPSRDICQRGTSLTIQCQVDSQVTMMFWYRQQPGQSLTLIATANQGSEATYESGFVIDKFPISRPNLTFSTLTVSNMSPEDSSIYLCSVLQGQSDTEAFFGQGTRLTVV.

The sample holds one count of this clone. The CDR3 DNA reads TGTGCCAGCAGTCGACTAGCGGGAGGGCGGGATGAGCAGTTCTTC. Translating gives CASSRLAGGRDEQFF. The V gene is TRBV2, the J gene TRBJ2-1, with 14 bases identical to TRBD2. The CDR3 contains 15 residues. With V trimmed by 5 bases and J by 8 bases, 5 bases remained unmatched. Germline CDR1 and CDR2: SNHLY and FYNNEI.

This sequence joins TRBV5-1 and TRBJ2-5; tentatively, D is TRBD1 (6 bases). The germline CDR1 and CDR2 sequences are SGHRS and YFSETQ. The V end lost 3 bases, the J end lost 3 bases, and 12 bases lay between the germline ends. This CDR3 is 14 amino acids long. The CDR3 sequence is CASSWTASEETQYF. DNA for the CDR3: TGCGCCAGCAGCTGGACAGCGAGTGAAGAGACCCAGTACTTC.

V usage is TRBV28 and J usage is TRBJ1-5; no definite D call. V was shortened by 4 bases and J by 4 bases, with 14 bases between the two germline ends. This CDR3 region has 15 residues. CDR1 and CDR2 from the germline V gene are MDHEN and SYDVKM. The CDR3 sequence: CASSSRIAGNQPQHF. The CDR3 nucleotides read TGTGCCAGCAGTTCTCGGATAGCCGGAAATCAGCCCCAGCATTTT. The complete variable domain, with remaining parts taken from reference TRBV28 and TRBJ1-5, reads DVKVTQSSRYLVKRTGEKVFLECVQDMDHENMFWYRQDPGLGLRLIYFSYDVKMKEKGDIPEGYSVSREKKERFSLILESASTNQTSMYLCASSSRIAGNQPQHFGDGTRLSIL.

The chain is built from TRBV7-2 and TRBJ2-3, with TRBD2 matching over 7 bases. With 1 base clipped from V and 0 bases from J, the junction kept 1 base outside the gene matches. The CDR3 sequence is 15 residues long. CDR1 and CDR2 from the germline V gene are SGHTA and FQGNSA. In DNA, the CDR3 is TGTGCCAGCAGCTTAGGTAGCGGGAGCACAGATACGCAGTATTTT. This translates into CASSLGSGSTDTQYF.

This clone was detected only a few times. This chain uses TRBV7-2 with TRBJ1-2; a weak D match, TRBD1 (6 bases). The CDR3 has 13 amino acids. Trimming stripped 4 bases from V and 0 bases from J, with 6 bases between. The V gene's germline CDR1 is SGHTA and CDR2 FQGNSA. For the CDR3, the DNA is TGTGCCAGCAGCTGGACAGCTAACTATGGCTACACCTTC. Translation gives CASSWTANYGYTF.

The V gene is TRBV29-1, the J gene TRBJ2-7; 7 nucleotides agree with TRBD1. Germline V lookup: CDR1 SQVTM, CDR2 ANQGSEA. V was pared by 3 bases and J by 3 bases, with 2 bases of the junction left unmatched. The CDR3 totals 12 residues. The CDR3: CSVEAGGYEQYF. CDR3 DNA sequence: TGCAGCGTTGAGGCAGGGGGCTACGAGCAGTACTTC.

The chain recombines TRBV7-2 with TRBJ2-7; D possibly corresponds to TRBD2 (6 bases). Trimming removed 4 bases at V and 4 bases at J, with 17 bases between. The germline gives CDR1 SGHTA, CDR2 FQGNSA. This CDR3 is built from 15 residues. The CDR3 loop is CASSWGVRERYEQYF. Written as DNA, the CDR3 is TGTGCCAGCAGCTGGGGGGTCCGGGAAAGGTACGAGCAGTACTTC.

V and J are TRBV20-1 and TRBJ2-5; TRBD1 is a possible D gene (6 bases). Germline-derived CDR1 and CDR2 are DFQATT and SNEGSKA (reference sequence). Trimming shortened V by 7 bases and J by 12 bases, and 18 bases separated the two germline ends. CDR3 length: 11 amino acids. Written as DNA, the CDR3 is TGCAGTGTAGAGGGACAAGGCATTAAGTACTTC. This codes for CSVEGQGIKYF.

This clone was recorded a few times. The V call is TRBV28, the J call TRBJ1-1, with 12 bases that match TRBD1. The V gene's germline CDR1 is MDHEN and CDR2 SYDVKM. The CDR3 is 14 amino acids. The V gene end was trimmed by 8 bases and the J gene end by 13 bases; junction bases not matched to a gene: 14. The CDR3 sequence: CASFDFRDRGLLFF. The CDR3 nucleotides are TGTGCCAGCTTCGACTTCCGGGACAGGGGGCTTCTTTTCTTT.

Note on this clone: Within the sample, other DNA sequences also encode this same CDR3. V usage is TRBV7-9 and J usage is TRBJ2-5; TRBD2 agrees at 10 bases. Trimming cost V 5 bases and J 4 bases; bases outside gene matches: 4. The CDR3 runs to 14 residues. In germline, CDR1 is SEHNR, CDR2 FQNEAQ (reference sequence). CDR3 amino acids: CASSPGTSAETQYF. CDR3 nucleotides: TGTGCCAGCAGCCCAGGGACTAGCGCAGAGACCCAGTACTTC.

The chain has TRBV7-8 and TRBJ1-1; D is unclear. V shed 0 bases and J shed 6 bases, with 8 bases lying between them. This CDR3 has 13 amino acids. Germline V gene sequence: CDR1 SGHVS, CDR2 FQNEAQ. CDR3 sequence: CASSLARWAEAFF. The DNA for the CDR3 is TGTGCCAGCAGCTTAGCGCGGTGGGCTGAAGCTTTCTTT. The entire variable domain, with the rest obtained from reference TRBV7-8 and TRBJ1-1, is as follows: GAGVSQSPRYKVAKRGQDVALRCDPISGHVSLFWYQQALGQGPEFLTYFQNEAQLDKSGLPSDRFFAERPEGSVSTLKIQRTQQEDSAVYLCASSLARWAEAFFGQGTRLTVV.

The chain carries TRBV29-1 and TRBJ1-4; D gene uncertain. V was cut by 6 bases and J by 4 bases, with 12 bases left in between. Germline assignment: CDR1 SQVTM and CDR2 ANQGSEA. The CDR3 contains 13 residues. The CDR3 region is CSVRRIFNEKLFF. The CDR3 nucleotides are TGCAGCGTCCGGAGAATCTTTAATGAAAAACTGTTTTTT. Full variable domain (missing parts from reference TRBV29-1 and TRBJ1-4): SAVISQKPSRDICQRGTSLTIQCQVDSQVTMMFWYRQQPGQSLTLIATANQGSEATYESGFVIDKFPISRPNLTFSTLTVSNMSPEDSSIYLCSVRRIFNEKLFFGSGTQLSVL.

The CDR3 reads CASRPPTANYGYTF. The CDR3 nucleotides read TGCGCCAGCCGCCCCCCGACTGCAAACTATGGCTACACCTTC. The chain combines TRBV5-1 with TRBJ1-2; D gene unclear. Trimming left V 7 bases short and J 2 bases short, with 15 bases between. The CDR3 is 14 residues long. Germline CDR1 reads SGHRS; CDR2 reads YFSETQ. The whole variable domain, remainder taken from reference TRBV5-1 and TRBJ1-2, is KAGVTQTPRYLIKTRGQQVTLSCSPISGHRSVSWYQQTPGQGLQFLFEYFSETQRNKGNFPGRFSGRQFSNSRSEMNVSTLELGDSALYLCASRPPTANYGYTFGSGTRLTVV.

The chain joins TRBV30 to TRBJ1-2, with a weak D call TRBD1 (5 bases). This CDR3 region has 14 residues. Germline assignment: CDR1 GTSNPN and CDR2 SVGIG (reference sequence). V lost 2 bases to trimming and J lost 4 bases, with 14 bases between them. The CDR3 DNA follows: TGTGCCTGGAGTCTCGGGGGATCGAGCTATGGCTACACCTTC. Translating gives CAWSLGGSSYGYTF.

This clone was seen only a few times. CDR3 region: CASRYNEKLFF. The CDR3 DNA follows: TGCGCCAGCAGATATAATGAAAAACTGTTTTTT. The chain uses TRBV5-1 and TRBJ1-4; D unclear. V was trimmed by 5 bases and J by 4 bases, leaving 3 bases between them. This CDR3 comprises 11 residues. Germline CDR1 and CDR2: SGHRS and YFSETQ.

This chain uses TRBV7-8 with TRBJ2-7; the match to TRBD2 covers 12 bases. The CDR3 extends over 17 amino acids. The V gene end was trimmed by 5 bases and the J gene end by 3 bases; junction bases not matched to a gene: 11. Germline V gene lookup returns CDR1 SGHVS and CDR2 FQNEAQ. The CDR3 DNA reads as TGTGCCAGCAGCCCACCAAAAGGACTAGCGGGATACTACGAGCAGTACTTC. Residues: CASSPPKGLAGYYEQYF.

Written as DNA, the CDR3 is TGTGCCAGCTCACGTCGATCCCCGGGGGGCGTTAATGAAAAACTGTTTTTT. Encoded protein: CASSRRSPGGVNEKLFF. V is TRBV18 and J is TRBJ1-4, with D maybe TRBD1 (6 bases). Germline V gene data show CDR1 as KGHSH and CDR2 as LQKENI. The CDR3 spans 17 residues. V dropped 4 bases and J dropped 4 bases, with 19 bases sitting between them.

The DNA of the CDR3 is TGTGCCAGCAGCCCAGGGACAGCCTATGGCTACACCTTC. This gives the protein CASSPGTAYGYTF. The chain couples TRBV14 to TRBJ1-2, with 7 bases fitting TRBD1. The V gene end was trimmed by 4 bases and the J gene end by 4 bases; junction bases not matched to a gene: 3. CDR1 and CDR2 (germline): SGHDN, FVKESK. This CDR3 region has 13 residues.

The gene calls are TRBV5-4 and TRBJ1-1; D is unclear. The CDR3 runs 13 residues. V lost 5 bases, J lost 5 bases, and 13 bases lay in between. The germline V gene encodes CDR1 SGHNT and CDR2 YYREEE (reference sequence). CDR3 sequence: CASRTGPVTEAFF. DNA of the CDR3: TGTGCCAGCAGAACCGGTCCGGTTACTGAAGCTTTCTTT. Together with reference TRBV5-4 and TRBJ1-1, the CDR3 gives the full variable domain: ETGVTQSPTHLIKTRGQQVTLRCSSQSGHNTVSWYQQALGQGPQFIFQYYREEENGRGNFPPRFSGLQFPNYSSELNVNALELDDSALYLCASRTGPVTEAFFGQGTRLTVV.

This clone came up once. The chain carries TRBV28 and TRBJ1-2; D ambiguous. The CDR3 runs 12 residues. From germline, CDR1 is MDHEN and CDR2 SYDVKM. Trimming cost V 8 bases and J 1 base, with 8 bases left between them. The DNA for the CDR3 is TGTGCCAGCTGTCTTTTTAACTATGGCTACACCTTC. Translated, it gives CASCLFNYGYTF.

The chain combines TRBV6-6 with TRBJ1-5; 7 positions match TRBD1. The CDR3 length is 16 residues. Trimming took 2 bases from V and 3 from J; bases not matched to a gene: 7. Germline CDR1 is MNHNY and CDR2 is SVGAGI (reference sequence). CDR3 region: CASSYPKGAYNQPQHF. Here the CDR3 DNA reads TGTGCCAGCAGTTACCCCAAGGGGGCTTACAATCAGCCCCAGCATTTT.